These T cell receptor beta chains were read from a single sample in a study of T-cell reconstitution after alpha-beta-depleted transplantation in children. TCRdb analysed the PCR reads with MiXCR anew, one entry per CDR3 protein. Of fewer than 550,000 distinct CDR3 sequences in the sample, about an eighth were seen once. The input for sequencing was PBMCs, mostly from graft donor cells, taken 180 days after TCRalphabeta/CD19-depleted stem cell transplant. These receptors all stem from a female patient aged 2-15 years who had a stem cell transplant for aplastic anemia, so the T cells may come from the graft donor. Both conserved end residues are part of each CDR3. D genes are given only for firm matches. Clone size is stated in some rows and not others, as once, few, many or a class when expanded.

CDR3 DNA: TGTGCCAGCAGCCCCGGGATTCCGACCTACGAGCAGTACTTC
CDR3 protein: CASSPGIPTYEQYF
D gene: NA
clone size: few
V gene: TRBV14
J gene: TRBJ2-7

CDR3 DNA: TGCAGTGCTAGAGTAGACTTAGCCAAAAACATTCAGTACTTC
CDR3 protein: CSARVDLAKNIQYF
D gene: NA
clone size: few
V gene: TRBV20-1
J gene: TRBJ2-4

CDR3 DNA: TGTGCCAGCAGCCAAGCGAGACTAGCGGGTTACAATGAGCAGTTCTTC
CDR3 protein: CASSQARLAGYNEQFF
D gene: TRBD2
clone size: NA
V gene: TRBV3-1
J gene: TRBJ2-1

CDR3 DNA: TGTGCCAGCAGTTTAACCGCAGGGAGCTCCTACGAGCAGTACTTC
CDR3 protein: CASSLTAGSSYEQYF
D gene: NA
clone size: NA
V gene: TRBV28
J gene: TRBJ2-7

CDR3 DNA: TGTGCCAGCAGCTACTGGACAGGGAAGAGGATTTACAATGAGCAGTTCTTC
CDR3 protein: CASSYWTGKRIYNEQFF
D gene: TRBD1
clone size: few
V gene: TRBV7-2
J gene: TRBJ2-1

CDR3 DNA: TGTGCCATCAGTGAGGGGACGGCTAGCAATCAGCCCCAGCATTTT
CDR3 protein: CAISEGTASNQPQHF
D gene: NA
clone size: NA
V gene: TRBV10-3
J gene: TRBJ1-5

CDR3 DNA: TGCGCCAGCAGCCAAGATAAGCGGGAAACAGATACGCAGTATTTT
CDR3 protein: CASSQDKRETDTQYF
D gene: TRBD2
clone size: NA
V gene: TRBV4-3
J gene: TRBJ2-3

CDR3 DNA: TGTGCCAGCAGATCCGGACCGGGGCTGGTTGAAAAACTGTTTTTT
CDR3 protein: CASRSGPGLVEKLFF
D gene: NA
clone size: NA
V gene: TRBV12-3/TRBV12-4
J gene: TRBJ1-4

CDR3 DNA: TGTGCCAGCAGCCCCTATCCCTCCTACGAGCAGTACTTC
CDR3 protein: CASSPYPSYEQYF
D gene: NA
clone size: few
V gene: TRBV7-2
J gene: TRBJ2-7

CDR3 DNA: TGTGCCAGCAGCCCGCAGATTAACTATGGCTACACCTTC
CDR3 protein: CASSPQINYGYTF
D gene: NA
clone size: few
V gene: TRBV3-1
J gene: TRBJ1-2

CDR3 DNA: TGTGCCAGCAGCCTCCGAGCCGGGACTAGCGGGATCGGGGAGCAGTTCTTC
CDR3 protein: CASSLRAGTSGIGEQFF
D gene: TRBD2
clone size: few
V gene: TRBV7-3
J gene: TRBJ2-1

CDR3 DNA: TGCAGTGCTAGAGATCAACAGGGGCTTATAGCCAAAAACATTCAGTACTTC
CDR3 protein: CSARDQQGLIAKNIQYF
D gene: TRBD1
clone size: few
V gene: TRBV20-1
J gene: TRBJ2-4

CDR3 DNA: TGTGCCAGCAGTTTAGGGGGTCTCTTTATCTACGAGCAGTACTTC
CDR3 protein: CASSLGGLFIYEQYF
D gene: NA
clone size: NA
V gene: TRBV28
J gene: TRBJ2-7

CDR3 DNA: TGCGCCAGCAGTCGTATCGGGACGCCGCCCTACGAGCAGTACTTC
CDR3 protein: CASSRIGTPPYEQYF
D gene: NA
clone size: NA
V gene: TRBV23-1
J gene: TRBJ2-7

CDR3 DNA: TGTGCCACCAGCAGGACGGTTATAGCGGGGCCTAGCACAGATACGCAGTATTTT
CDR3 protein: CATSRTVIAGPSTDTQYF
D gene: TRBD2
clone size: NA
V gene: TRBV15
J gene: TRBJ2-3

CDR3 DNA: TGTGCCAGCTCTCAACAGGGGAATCGGTACAATGAGCAGTTCTTC
CDR3 protein: CASSQQGNRYNEQFF
D gene: TRBD1
clone size: NA
V gene: TRBV18
J gene: TRBJ2-1

CDR3 DNA: TGTGCCACCAGCAGAGACAAAGCAAAGGGGGCGAGGAACACCGGGGAGCTGTTTTTT
CDR3 protein: CATSRDKAKGARNTGELFF
D gene: TRBD1
clone size: many
V gene: TRBV15
J gene: TRBJ2-2

CDR3 DNA: TGCAGCGTTCTTAGAGGACTAGCGGGAGAGACCCAGTACTTC
CDR3 protein: CSVLRGLAGETQYF
D gene: TRBD2
clone size: few
V gene: TRBV29-1
J gene: TRBJ2-5

CDR3 DNA: TGCGCCAGCAGCCCGGAAGGGGCCCCGAGCACTGAAGCTTTCTTT
CDR3 protein: CASSPEGAPSTEAFF
D gene: NA
clone size: few
V gene: TRBV5-1
J gene: TRBJ1-1

CDR3 DNA: TGTGCCAGCAGTTTACCGATTAACTCCTACAATGAGCAGTTCTTC
CDR3 protein: CASSLPINSYNEQFF
D gene: NA
clone size: NA
V gene: TRBV28
J gene: TRBJ2-1

CDR3 DNA: TGTGCCAGCAGCGCGACCCCGAGCTCCTACAATGAGCAGTTCTTC
CDR3 protein: CASSATPSSYNEQFF
D gene: NA
clone size: few
V gene: TRBV9
J gene: TRBJ2-1

CDR3 DNA: TGTGCCATCAGTGGGGGCTCTTTGACAGCGAATCAGCCCCAGCATTTT
CDR3 protein: CAISGGSLTANQPQHF
D gene: NA
clone size: NA
V gene: TRBV10-3
J gene: TRBJ1-5

CDR3 DNA: TGTGCCAGCAGTCCCTCGACCGGGTTGAGCACTGAAGCTTTCTTT
CDR3 protein: CASSPSTGLSTEAFF
D gene: NA
clone size: few
V gene: TRBV28
J gene: TRBJ1-1

CDR3 DNA: TGTGCCAGCAGCTTCCCACCCGGGACAGGGACCACCGGGGAGCTGTTTTTT
CDR3 protein: CASSFPPGTGTTGELFF
D gene: TRBD1
clone size: NA
V gene: TRBV13
J gene: TRBJ2-2

CDR3 DNA: TGCAGCGTTTGTTATGGTCTCTCAGATACGCAGTATTTT
CDR3 protein: CSVCYGLSDTQYF
D gene: NA
clone size: many
V gene: TRBV29-1
J gene: TRBJ2-3

CDR3 DNA: TGTGCCAGCAGCCGGGCCAGAGGCACAGATACGCAGTATTTT
CDR3 protein: CASSRARGTDTQYF
D gene: NA
clone size: NA
V gene: TRBV11-3
J gene: TRBJ2-3

CDR3 DNA: TGTGCCAGCAGCCCCCCCGGCCCCGGGACTAGCGGGAGGGGTAGTGAGCAGTTCTTC
CDR3 protein: CASSPPGPGTSGRGSEQFF
D gene: TRBD2
clone size: NA
V gene: TRBV28
J gene: TRBJ2-1

CDR3 DNA: TGCAGTGCTACCCGCCCCGGACAGCCCGTTTACAATGAGCAGTTCTTC
CDR3 protein: CSATRPGQPVYNEQFF
D gene: NA
clone size: few
V gene: TRBV20-1
J gene: TRBJ2-1

CDR3 DNA: TGTGCCAGCAGCTCCTCCCCACTCCCTAGCGGGATTATGCCCCACAATGAGCAGTTCTTC
CDR3 protein: CASSSSPLPSGIMPHNEQFF
D gene: TRBD2
clone size: NA
V gene: TRBV7-8
J gene: TRBJ2-1

CDR3 DNA: TGTGCCAGCAGCGCAGAGCTCCGGGACAGGGAGCCCGAGCAGTACTTC
CDR3 protein: CASSAELRDREPEQYF
D gene: TRBD1
clone size: NA
V gene: TRBV7-2
J gene: TRBJ2-7

CDR3 DNA: TGTGCCAGCAAGGTCGCCGTCTCCTACGAGCAGTACTTC
CDR3 protein: CASKVAVSYEQYF
D gene: NA
clone size: NA
V gene: TRBV6-1
J gene: TRBJ2-7

CDR3 DNA: TGTGCCAGCAGTTTCGGACTAGCCTATTTCAATGAGCAGTTCTTC
CDR3 protein: CASSFGLAYFNEQFF
D gene: TRBD2
clone size: many
V gene: TRBV12-3/TRBV12-4
J gene: TRBJ2-1

CDR3 DNA: TGTGCCAGCAGTTACTCGTCCGGACAACACGTCAAAAACATTCAGTACTTC
CDR3 protein: CASSYSSGQHVKNIQYF
D gene: NA
clone size: NA
V gene: TRBV6-5
J gene: TRBJ2-4

CDR3 DNA: TGTGCCAGCAGCCAAGTAGACGGGAGGGCCGGCTACGAGCAGTACTTC
CDR3 protein: CASSQVDGRAGYEQYF
D gene: TRBD2
clone size: few
V gene: TRBV4-2
J gene: TRBJ2-7

CDR3 DNA: TGTGCCAGTAGTATGTCCATAGGGACAGAAGAGACCCAGTACTTC
CDR3 protein: CASSMSIGTEETQYF
D gene: TRBD1
clone size: few
V gene: TRBV19
J gene: TRBJ2-5